The present T cell receptor beta chain was sequenced within a study of T cell responses to AZD1222 COVID-19 vaccine. The study, taken as a whole, reports: Repertoires were obtained only post-peak T cell response. Females outnumbered males among donors, who were mostly white British; clonal diversity was possibly underestimated. Spike-specific TCR breadth and depth grew following two AZD1222 doses.

Germline CDR1 and CDR2: MDHEN and SYDVKM. The CDR3 spans 14 residues. The germline V and J ends were trimmed by 6 bases and 0 bases, with 10 bases remaining between them. To note about this clone: As yet, its antigen is unknown.

Some clones are missing from TCRdb's copy, which holds only in-frame ones; the method was immunoSEQ multiplex PCR. In the table there are tens of thousands of clones, about 88% of which are singletons. The sample was peripheral blood, taken 28 days after the second AZD1222 dose. V usage is TRBV28 and J usage is TRBJ2-3; D uncertain. This receptor was obtained from an adult who received the AZD1222 COVID-19 vaccine. The CDR3 nucleotides are TGTGCCAGCAGGATTGGGTATAGCACAGATACGCAGTATTTT. Its translation is CASRIGYSTDTQYF.